Given below is one T cell receptor (beta chain) in context. The repertoire was sequenced with immunoSEQ multiplex PCR; TCRdb's copy has only in-frame clones and lacks some. The sample holds a few hundred thousand clones, 75% to 90% seen once. Treatment described: around 19 received Ad26.COV2.S at low or high dose, single or two shots; five or six received placebo; per-sample allocation not given. Sampling was performed 63 days after the first vaccine or placebo injection. The data were obtained in a study of Ad26.COV2.S vaccination and SARS-CoV-2 variants. About the research overall: Donor allocation was to the COV1001 Ad26.COV2.S trial arm.

Germline V gives CDR1 GTSNPN, CDR2 SVGIG (reference sequence). This CDR3 has 14 residues. V gave up 4 bases and J gave up 1 base; unmatched junction bases: 4. Material: peripheral blood, obtained in a trial of Ad26.COV2.S vaccine versus placebo. This receptor was taken from a person aged 18-60 years who received the Ad26.COV2.S COVID-19 vaccine or a placebo. This rearrangement joins TRBV30 to TRBJ2-1, with 7 positions matching TRBD2. CDR3 loop: CAWTTGGSYNEQFF. In DNA form, the CDR3 reads TGTGCCTGGACCACGGGAGGATCCTACAATGAGCAGTTCTTC.